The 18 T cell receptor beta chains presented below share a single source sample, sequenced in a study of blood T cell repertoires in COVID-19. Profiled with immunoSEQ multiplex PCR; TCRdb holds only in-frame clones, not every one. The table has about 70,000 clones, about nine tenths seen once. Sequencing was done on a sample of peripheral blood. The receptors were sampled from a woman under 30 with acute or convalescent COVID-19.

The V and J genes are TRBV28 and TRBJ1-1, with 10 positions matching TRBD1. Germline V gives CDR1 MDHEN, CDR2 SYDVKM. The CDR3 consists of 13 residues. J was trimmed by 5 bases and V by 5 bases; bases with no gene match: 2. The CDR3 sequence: CASSRTGGTEAFF. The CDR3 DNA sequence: TGTGCCAGCAGTCGGACAGGGGGAACTGAAGCTTTCTTT.

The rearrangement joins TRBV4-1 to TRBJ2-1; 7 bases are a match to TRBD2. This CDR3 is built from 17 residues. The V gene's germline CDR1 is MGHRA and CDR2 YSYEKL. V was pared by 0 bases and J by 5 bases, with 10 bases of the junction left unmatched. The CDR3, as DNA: TGCGCCAGCAGCCAAGATGACCGGGACTATATTAACAATGAGCAGTTCTTC. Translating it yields CASSQDDRDYINNEQFF.

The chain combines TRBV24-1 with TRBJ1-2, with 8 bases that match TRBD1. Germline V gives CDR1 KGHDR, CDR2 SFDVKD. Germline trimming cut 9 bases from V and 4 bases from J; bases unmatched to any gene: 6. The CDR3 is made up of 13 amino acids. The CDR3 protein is CATRGQGLYGYTF. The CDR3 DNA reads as TGTGCCACCCGCGGACAGGGCCTCTATGGCTACACCTTC.

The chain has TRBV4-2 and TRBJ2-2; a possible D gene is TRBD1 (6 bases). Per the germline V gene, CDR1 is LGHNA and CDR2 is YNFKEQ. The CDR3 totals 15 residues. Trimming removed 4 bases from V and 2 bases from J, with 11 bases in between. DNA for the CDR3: TGTGCCAGCAGCCCTAACAGGGCTAACACCGGGGAGCTGTTTTTT. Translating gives CASSPNRANTGELFF.

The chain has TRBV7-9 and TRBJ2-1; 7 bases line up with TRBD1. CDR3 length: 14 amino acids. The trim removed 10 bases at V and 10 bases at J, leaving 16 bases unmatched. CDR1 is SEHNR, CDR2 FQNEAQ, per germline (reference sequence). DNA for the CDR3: TGTGCCACCCCGGTCGGGACAGCCTCGTCCGAGCAGTTCTTC. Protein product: CATPVGTASSEQFF.

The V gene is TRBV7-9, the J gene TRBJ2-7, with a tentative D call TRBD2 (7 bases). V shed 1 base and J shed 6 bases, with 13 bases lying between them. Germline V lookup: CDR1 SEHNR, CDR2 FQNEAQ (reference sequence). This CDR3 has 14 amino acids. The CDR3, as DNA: TGTGCCAGCAGCTTAGAGGGGGGGCCTTTCGAGCAGTACTTC. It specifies CASSLEGGPFEQYF.

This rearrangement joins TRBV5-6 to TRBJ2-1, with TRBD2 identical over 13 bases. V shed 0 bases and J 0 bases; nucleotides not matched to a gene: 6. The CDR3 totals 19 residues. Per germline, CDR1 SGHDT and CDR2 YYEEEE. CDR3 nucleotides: TGTGCCAGCAGCTTGGCACTAGCGGGGGGGCTGAGCTCCTACAATGAGCAGTTCTTC. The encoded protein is CASSLALAGGLSSYNEQFF.

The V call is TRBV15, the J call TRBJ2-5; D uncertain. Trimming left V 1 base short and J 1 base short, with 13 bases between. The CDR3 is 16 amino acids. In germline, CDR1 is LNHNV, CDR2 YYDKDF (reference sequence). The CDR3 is CATSRGPSGSQETQYF. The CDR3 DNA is TGTGCCACCAGCAGAGGCCCCTCAGGATCCCAAGAGACCCAGTACTTC.

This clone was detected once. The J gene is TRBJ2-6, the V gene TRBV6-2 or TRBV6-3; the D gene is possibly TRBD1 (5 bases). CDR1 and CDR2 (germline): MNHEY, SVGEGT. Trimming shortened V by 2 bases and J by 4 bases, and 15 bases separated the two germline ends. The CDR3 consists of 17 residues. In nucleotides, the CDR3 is TGTGCCAGCAGTTACCCTTATAGGGGCCCAGGGGCCAACGTCCTGACTTTC. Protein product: CASSYPYRGPGANVLTF.

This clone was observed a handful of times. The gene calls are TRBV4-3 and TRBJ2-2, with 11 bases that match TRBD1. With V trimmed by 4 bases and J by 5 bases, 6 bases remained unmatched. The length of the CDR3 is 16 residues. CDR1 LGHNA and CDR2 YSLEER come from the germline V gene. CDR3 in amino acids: CASSPRTGGDTGELFF. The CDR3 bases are TGCGCCAGCAGCCCGCGGACAGGGGGCGATACCGGGGAGCTGTTTTTT.

DNA of the CDR3: TGTGCCAGCAGGCGAGCGGGAGGGGACAACAATGAGCAGTTCTTC. It codes for CASRRAGGDNNEQFF. The chain carries TRBV6-5 and TRBJ2-1, with 10 nucleotides matching TRBD2. Trimming took 6 bases from V and 5 from J; bases not matched to a gene: 7. Per the germline V gene, CDR1 is MNHEY and CDR2 is SVGAGI. This CDR3 has 15 amino acids.

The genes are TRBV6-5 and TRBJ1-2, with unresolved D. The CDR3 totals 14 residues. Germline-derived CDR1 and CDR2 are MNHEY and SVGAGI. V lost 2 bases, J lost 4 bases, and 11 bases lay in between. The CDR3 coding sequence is TGTGCCAGCAGTTACGACCAGCGGGGCTATGGCTACACCTTC. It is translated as CASSYDQRGYGYTF.

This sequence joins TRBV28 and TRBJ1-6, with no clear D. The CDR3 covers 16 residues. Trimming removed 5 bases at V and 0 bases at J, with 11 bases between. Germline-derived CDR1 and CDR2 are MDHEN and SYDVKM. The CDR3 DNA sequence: TGTGCCAGCAGTCCGTTAGATAGCTCCTATAATTCACCCCTCCACTTT. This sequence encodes CASSPLDSSYNSPLHF.

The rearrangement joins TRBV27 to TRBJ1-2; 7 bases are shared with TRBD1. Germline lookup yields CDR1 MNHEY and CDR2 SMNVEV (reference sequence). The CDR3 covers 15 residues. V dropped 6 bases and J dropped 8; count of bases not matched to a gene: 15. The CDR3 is CASSIIPGGLFGYTF. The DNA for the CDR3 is TGTGCCAGCAGCATCATTCCAGGGGGTTTATTCGGCTACACCTTC.

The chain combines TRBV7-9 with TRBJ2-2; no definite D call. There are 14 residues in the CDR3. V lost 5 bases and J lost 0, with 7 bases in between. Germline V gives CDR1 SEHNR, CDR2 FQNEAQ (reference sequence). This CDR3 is CASSPTANTGELFF. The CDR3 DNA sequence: TGTGCCAGCAGCCCCACAGCGAACACCGGGGAGCTGTTTTTT.

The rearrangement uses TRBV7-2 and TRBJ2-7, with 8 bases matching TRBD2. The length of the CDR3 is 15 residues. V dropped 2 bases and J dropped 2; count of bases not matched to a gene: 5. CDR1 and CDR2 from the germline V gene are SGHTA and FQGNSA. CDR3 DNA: TGTGCCAGCAGCTTACGGCTAGCGGGTCCCTACGAGCAGTACTTC. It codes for CASSLRLAGPYEQYF.

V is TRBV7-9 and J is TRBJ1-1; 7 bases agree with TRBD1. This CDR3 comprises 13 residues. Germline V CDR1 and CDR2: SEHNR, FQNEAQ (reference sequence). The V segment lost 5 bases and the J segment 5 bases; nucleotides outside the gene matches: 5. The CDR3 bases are TGTGCCAGCAGCAACAGGGGTGGGACTGAAGCTTTCTTT. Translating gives CASSNRGGTEAFF.

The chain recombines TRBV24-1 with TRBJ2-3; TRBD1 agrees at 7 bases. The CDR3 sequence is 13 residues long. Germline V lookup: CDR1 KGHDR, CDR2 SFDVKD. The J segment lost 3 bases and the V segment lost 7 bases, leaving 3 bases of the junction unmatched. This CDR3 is CATRDRETDTQYF. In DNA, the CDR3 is TGTGCCACCAGAGACAGGGAAACAGATACGCAGTATTTT.